These 25 T cell receptor beta chains originate from one sample sequenced in a study of beta chain features in type 1 diabetes listed by TCRdb under 2018. The protocol used for the library was the immunoSEQ multiplex PCR assay. The High Capacity cDNA Reverse Transcription Kit was used to reverse transcribe all of the isolated RNA, meaning that expressed TCRB transcripts were what got sequenced. Here the immuneACCESS table is served through TCRdb, limited to in-frame sequences with V and J called. Missing clones are a known gap in these copies; in checked studies unresolved V genes cover under half, and the rest lacks a known reason. Here the sample has some 330,000 clones; 8% to 13% occur a single time. Under 0.02% of the sample rests with the top ten. Sequenced sample: naive CD4+ T cells from blood. In the paper's terms, the cell subset or site label means: true naive CD4+ T cells. Receptors were obtained from a woman in her thirties in good health.

This rearrangement joins TRBV6-5 to TRBJ2-3, with a possible D match to TRBD1 (5 bases). Germline V lookup: CDR1 MNHEY, CDR2 SVGAGI. Trimming left V 5 bases short and J 9 bases short, with 9 bases between. There are 11 residues in the CDR3. CDR3 in amino acids: CASSLQGTQYF. The CDR3 DNA follows: TGTGCCAGCAGTCTCCAGGGAACGCAGTATTTT.

In its sample, this clone was seen a few times. V usage is TRBV11-1 and J usage is TRBJ1-1; possible D gene TRBD1, 6 bases. The germline V gene encodes CDR1 SGHAT and CDR2 FQDESV (reference sequence). The CDR3 covers 14 residues. Between the trimmed V and J ends, which lost 6 bases and 3 bases, there was a span of 14 bases. The DNA for the CDR3 is TGTGCCAGCAGGGCAGGGGTGACCGACACTGAAGCTTTCTTT. This translates into CASRAGVTDTEAFF.

This clone was found a few times. Additional DNA sequences in this sample encode the identical CDR3. The V and J genes are TRBV6-5 and TRBJ2-7; TRBD2 agrees at 11 bases. The V gene's germline CDR1 is MNHEY and CDR2 SVGAGI. After removal of 5 bases from V and 4 bases from J, the junction contained 4 bases not matched to a gene. The CDR3 is made up of 14 amino acids. The chain's CDR3 is CASSSGTSGYEQYF. The DNA for the CDR3 is TGTGCCAGCAGTAGCGGGACTAGCGGATACGAGCAGTACTTC.

The CDR3 reads CASTALASGRYGYTF. The CDR3 nucleotides are TGTGCCAGCACCGCCCTGGCCTCAGGGCGCTATGGCTACACCTTC. V usage is TRBV27 and J usage is TRBJ1-2; D may be TRBD1 (5 bases). Germline V gene lookup returns CDR1 MNHEY and CDR2 SMNVEV (reference sequence). Trimming took 7 bases from V and 4 from J, leaving 19 bases between them. The CDR3 extends over 15 amino acids.

The rearrangement uses TRBV11-2 and TRBJ2-7, with 10 bases that match TRBD1. The germline V gene encodes CDR1 SGHAT and CDR2 FQNNGV. V shed 1 base and J 5 bases; nucleotides not matched to a gene: 11. The CDR3 has 17 amino acids. The CDR3: CASSLVPIGTGDHEQYF. In nucleotides, the CDR3 is TGTGCCAGCAGCTTAGTCCCAATCGGGACAGGGGACCACGAGCAGTACTTC.

This clone was observed a few times. This chain links TRBV7-9 with TRBJ2-1; a weak D match, TRBD2 (5 bases). The CDR3 is 13 residues long. Trimming left V 10 bases short and J 6 bases short, with 16 bases between. CDR1 is SEHNR and CDR2 is FQNEAQ in the germline V gene (reference sequence). CDR3 region: CATPSGVLNEQFF. The CDR3 coding sequence is TGTGCCACGCCGAGCGGTGTCCTCAATGAGCAGTTCTTC.

This clone was counted a few times. The J gene is TRBJ2-1, the V gene TRBV19, with TRBD1 identical over 10 bases. The V segment lost 10 bases and the J segment 5 bases; nucleotides outside the gene matches: 26. Germline V lookup: CDR1 LNHDA, CDR2 SQIVND (reference sequence). The CDR3 is 20 residues long. The CDR3 here is CATRPLAGQGLGGPHNEQFF. CDR3 nucleotide sequence: TGTGCCACCCGACCCTTGGCGGGACAGGGGTTGGGGGGGCCACACAATGAGCAGTTCTTC.

A few counts support this clone. The V and J genes are TRBV19 and TRBJ1-4; weak D call: TRBD1 (5 bases). The germline V gene encodes CDR1 LNHDA and CDR2 SQIVND (reference sequence). V was pared by 6 bases and J by 11 bases, with 16 bases between. This CDR3 has 13 amino acids. CDR3 sequence reads: CASSPREGQKLFF. CDR3 DNA sequence: TGTGCCAGTAGCCCCCGGGAGGGGCAGAAACTGTTTTTT.

The chain employs TRBV28 and TRBJ1-5; TRBD1 might be the D (5 bases). The germline CDR1 and CDR2 sequences are MDHEN and SYDVKM. V shed 8 bases and J shed 4 bases, with 12 bases lying between them. The CDR3 extends over 13 amino acids. The CDR3 region is CASAGGLNQPQHF. The CDR3 nucleotides are TGTGCCAGCGCCGGGGGACTTAATCAGCCCCAGCATTTT.

This clone has a handful of counts. The CDR3 reads CASVEDNSEQYF. The CDR3 DNA reads TGTGCCAGCGTAGAGGACAACTCCGAGCAGTACTTC. The chain employs TRBV2 and TRBJ2-7, with D possibly being TRBD1 (5 bases). V was clipped by 8 bases and J by 6 bases, with 14 bases between them. Germline CDR1 reads SNHLY; CDR2 reads FYNNEI. The CDR3 consists of 12 residues.

The gene calls are TRBV7-2 and TRBJ2-3, with TRBD2 as a possible D gene (5 bases). The CDR3 is 14 residues long. Trimming left V 4 bases short and J 4 bases short, with 12 bases between. Per germline, CDR1 SGHTA and CDR2 FQGNSA. DNA of the CDR3: TGTGCCAGCAGCTCCCAGCGGCTCGCAGATACGCAGTATTTT. Translation: CASSSQRLADTQYF.

The rearrangement links TRBV29-1 to TRBJ2-5; 11 positions agree with TRBD1. This CDR3 has 15 amino acids. With V trimmed by 4 bases and J by 2 bases, 6 bases remained unmatched. CDR1 is SQVTM, CDR2 ANQGSEA, per germline. The CDR3 sequence: CSVAVGTGGQETQYF. The CDR3 bases are TGCAGCGTTGCTGTTGGGACAGGGGGGCAAGAGACCCAGTACTTC. Looking up the rest from reference TRBV29-1 and TRBJ2-5 gives the full variable domain: SAVISQKPSRDICQRGTSLTIQCQVDSQVTMMFWYRQQPGQSLTLIATANQGSEATYESGFVIDKFPISRPNLTFSTLTVSNMSPEDSSIYLCSVAVGTGGQETQYFGPGTRLLVL.

The sample holds a few counts of this clone. The chain couples TRBV7-2 to TRBJ2-7; 7 nucleotides agree with TRBD2. This CDR3 contains 16 residues. V gave up 5 bases and J gave up 6 bases; unmatched junction bases: 16. Germline assignment: CDR1 SGHTA and CDR2 FQGNSA. The CDR3 DNA follows: TGTGCCAGCAGCCAAGTTCCCAGCGGGAACTCTCTCGAGCAGTACTTC. This encodes CASSQVPSGNSLEQYF.

This chain joins TRBV28 and TRBJ2-7, with TRBD2 matching over 10 bases. V shed 6 bases and J 7 bases; nucleotides not matched to a gene: 12. This CDR3 has 15 residues. Germline V gives CDR1 MDHEN, CDR2 SYDVKM. DNA of the CDR3: TGTGCCAGCAGAGCCTCTAGCGGGAGTTTGAAAGAGCAGTACTTC. Translation: CASRASSGSLKEQYF.

The chain has TRBV4-2 and TRBJ2-3; D may be TRBD2 (6 bases). Germline lookup yields CDR1 LGHNA and CDR2 YNFKEQ. The CDR3 has 15 amino acids. Trimming stripped 4 bases from V and 6 bases from J, with 17 bases between. Written as DNA, the CDR3 is TGTGCCAGCAGCCCGCGGGACGCCGGACTCGATACGCAGTATTTT. Its translation: CASSPRDAGLDTQYF.

This chain uses TRBV29-1 with TRBJ2-7, with 13 bases that match TRBD2. Germline CDR1 SQVTM, CDR2 ANQGSEA. The CDR3 is 16 residues long. Losses at the gene ends were 5 bases for V and 4 bases for J; bases not matched to a gene: 11. The CDR3 DNA is TGCAGCGTTTCGGGACTAGCGGGACGGAAGTCATACGAGCAGTACTTC. Translated: CSVSGLAGRKSYEQYF.

This clone came up a few times. The CDR3 DNA sequence: TGTGCCAGCAGCCAAGTTCCAGCGGGCCCCGACGAGCAGTACTTC. Protein product: CASSQVPAGPDEQYF. The genes are TRBV14 and TRBJ2-7; TRBD2 is a possible D gene (6 bases). V was clipped by 1 base and J by 5 bases, with 15 bases between them. Germline V gene data show CDR1 as SGHDN and CDR2 as FVKESK. The CDR3 has 15 amino acids.

This sequence joins TRBV21-1 and TRBJ2-2; TRBD1 reflects the table's D call only, with no check against the DNA. TRBV21-1 is listed as a pseudogene. This CDR3 comprises 15 residues. Written as DNA, the CDR3 is TGTGCCAGCAGCATCCGGACAGGGGGCACCGGGGAGCTGTTTTTT. Its protein product is CASSIRTGGTGELFF.

Only a few counts were recorded for this clone. This chain uses TRBV18 with TRBJ1-5; 10 nucleotides agree with TRBD1. Germline-derived CDR1 and CDR2 are KGHSH and LQKENI. After removal of 5 bases from V and 5 bases from J, the junction contained 9 bases not matched to a gene. The CDR3 loop spans 16 amino acids. CDR3 sequence: CASSGTGTGADQPQHF. CDR3 DNA sequence: TGTGCCAGCTCAGGAACTGGGACAGGGGCCGATCAGCCCCAGCATTTT.

This chain connects TRBV19 to TRBJ1-5; D not certain. There are 13 residues in the CDR3. CDR1 and CDR2 from the germline V gene are LNHDA and SQIVND (reference sequence). V dropped 5 bases and J dropped 7 bases, with 12 bases sitting between them. The CDR3 DNA reads TGTGCCAGTAGTGTTGGACCGGGGCAGCCCCAGCATTTT. Translation gives CASSVGPGQPQHF.

A few counts support this clone. The rearrangement joins TRBV11-2 to TRBJ2-7; D is ambiguous. The CDR3 covers 13 residues. Trimming left V 6 bases short and J 3 bases short, with 12 bases between. The germline gives CDR1 SGHAT, CDR2 FQNNGV. This CDR3 is CASSPPSFYEQYF. The CDR3 DNA reads TGTGCCAGCAGTCCTCCTTCCTTCTACGAGCAGTACTTC. The complete variable domain, with remaining parts taken from reference TRBV11-2 and TRBJ2-7, reads EAGVAQSPRYKIIEKRQSVAFWCNPISGHATLYWYQQILGQGPKLLIQFQNNGVVDDSQLPKDRFSAERLKGVDSTLKIQPAKLEDSAVYLCASSPPSFYEQYFGPGTRLTVT.

The J gene is TRBJ2-5, the V gene TRBV28, with D possibly being TRBD2 (6 bases). V lost 3 bases to trimming and J lost 5 bases, with 13 bases between them. The CDR3 extends over 14 amino acids. Germline loops: CDR1 MDHEN, CDR2 SYDVKM. The CDR3 region has the DNA TGTGCCAGCAGTTTCCTTTTGGCGGGGGAGACCCAGTACTTC. It yields the protein CASSFLLAGETQYF.

In this sample, this clone turned up once. The J gene is TRBJ2-1, the V gene TRBV11-2; D may be TRBD2 (6 bases). This CDR3 has 13 residues. V gave up 5 bases and J gave up 2 bases, with 7 bases separating them. CDR1 is SGHAT, CDR2 FQNNGV, per germline. In nucleotides, the CDR3 is TGTGCCAGCAGCCGCGGGACCTACAATGAGCAGTTCTTC. It codes for CASSRGTYNEQFF.

V usage is TRBV5-1 and J usage is TRBJ2-5; TRBD1 is a possible D gene (6 bases). Between the trimmed V and J ends, which lost 5 bases and 1 base, there was a span of 9 bases. The CDR3 is 13 residues long. From germline, CDR1 is SGHRS and CDR2 YFSETQ. The CDR3 region is CASSDRRQETQYF. The CDR3, as DNA: TGCGCCAGCAGTGACAGGCGCCAAGAGACCCAGTACTTC.

This clone was recorded a few times. J is TRBJ2-5 and V is TRBV7-6; unclear D gene. The V end was cut by 0 bases, the J end by 1 base, with 12 bases between. The CDR3 runs 16 residues. CDR1 and CDR2 from the germline V gene are SGHVS and FNYEAQ. CDR3 sequence: CASSLASAGSQETQYF. CDR3 coding DNA: TGTGCCAGCAGCTTAGCGTCCGCTGGCAGCCAAGAGACCCAGTACTTC.